The text below deals with one TCR beta chain. This sample was taken from a study of shared clonotypes between healthy human individuals. The protocol was immunoSEQ multiplex PCR, while the TCRdb copy is restricted to in-frame clones and leaves out a portion. The repertoire includes about 1.5 million clones, more than 95% of them detected once, and about 1.2% sits in the top ten. This CDR3 comprises 14 residues. The ends were cut back, 4 bases at V and 12 bases at J, with 19 bases in the middle. Germline loops: CDR1 MNHNS, CDR2 SASEGT. The sequence derives from a young man in good health. The chain couples TRBV6-1 to TRBJ2-1, with a weak D call TRBD2 (6 bases). Material for sequencing was naive CD4+ T cells sorted from blood. Subset reported: CD45RA+ positively selected. CDR3: CASSALEGLHGQFF. CDR3 sequence (DNA): TGTGCCAGCAGTGCCCTGGAGGGCCTACATGGGCAGTTCTTC.